Given below is one TCR beta chain in context. One junction end does not reproduce the germline sequence, and a read error may be involved. The CDR3 is cut off 3 residues early in the read; its end comes from the germline J gene. The data originate from a study of T cell clonality in common variable immunodeficiency. The germline CDR1 and CDR2 sequences are KGHSH and LQKENI. This CDR3 has 12 amino acids. Sequencing was performed with immunoSEQ multiplex PCR; in TCRdb, only in-frame clones are kept and a portion is missing. There are about 42,000 clones in the sample, none observed a single time. V is TRBV18 and J is TRBJ2-3; 7 bases match TRBD1. The origin of this receptor is a person aged 18 to 70 in good health. Sample: peripheral blood mononuclear cells. The CDR3 here is CASSHGTDAQYF. CDR3 bases read: TGTGCCAGCTCACATGGGACAGATGCG.